This entry lists 10 T cell receptor beta chains sequenced from one sample in a study of cytomegalovirus exposure and HLA in healthy donors. PCR amplification relied on 60 Vbeta primers (plus 13 Jbeta primers). Libraries were prepared by immunoSEQ multiplex PCR; TCRdb keeps only in-frame clonotypes and omits some of them. The sample gives under 200,000 clones, 55% to 80% of which show up once; 4% to 5.5% is in the top ten. The sequenced sample was PBMCs. The receptors derive from a woman under 30 in good health and CMV-seropositive.

This rearrangement joins TRBV28 to TRBJ1-1; D unclear. This CDR3 is built from 12 residues. Germline V gene sequence: CDR1 MDHEN, CDR2 SYDVKM. The V gene lost 2 bases and the J gene lost 5 bases, with 6 bases spanning the gap. CDR3 sequence: CASSLPGTEAFF. CDR3 DNA: TGTGCCAGCAGTTTACCGGGTACTGAAGCTTTCTTT.

The J gene is TRBJ1-2, the V gene TRBV9; perhaps TRBD1 as D (5 bases). Germline values: CDR1 SGDLS, CDR2 YYNGEE. CDR3 length: 15 amino acids. V gave up 0 bases and J gave up 8 bases, with 17 bases separating them. The CDR3 nucleotides read TGTGCCAGCAGCGTAGACCTGACAGCTCGTAGGGGCTACACCTTC. It translates to CASSVDLTARRGYTF.

The J gene is TRBJ2-5, the V gene TRBV7-8, with D hard to call. Germline lookup yields CDR1 SGHVS and CDR2 FQNEAQ. CDR3 size: 12 residues. Trimming took off 3 bases at V and 5 bases at J, with 7 bases between the two ends. The DNA for the CDR3 is TGTGCCAGCAGCTTGTTCGTGGAGACCCAGTACTTC. This codes for CASSLFVETQYF. The variable domain in full, with the rest retrieved from reference TRBV7-8 and TRBJ2-5, is GAGVSQSPRYKVAKRGQDVALRCDPISGHVSLFWYQQALGQGPEFLTYFQNEAQLDKSGLPSDRFFAERPEGSVSTLKIQRTQQEDSAVYLCASSLFVETQYFGPGTRLLVL.

This chain uses TRBV18 with TRBJ1-5; TRBD1 agrees at 10 bases. V dropped 2 bases and J dropped 3; count of bases not matched to a gene: 10. Germline CDR1 KGHSH, CDR2 LQKENI. CDR3 length: 18 residues. CDR3 region: CASSPGTGVNVINQPQHF. The CDR3 DNA sequence: TGTGCCAGCTCACCAGGGACAGGGGTAAATGTCATCAATCAGCCCCAGCATTTT.

This clone occurred a few times. This chain uses TRBV30 with TRBJ1-1, with 8 bases lining up with TRBD1. J was trimmed by 5 bases and V by 3 bases; bases with no gene match: 14. Germline assignment: CDR1 GTSNPN and CDR2 SVGIG (reference sequence). The CDR3 sequence is 16 residues long. CDR3 sequence reads: CAWSPKDRGERTEAFF. The CDR3 DNA reads as TGTGCCTGGAGCCCAAAAGACAGGGGCGAAAGGACTGAAGCTTTCTTT.

This clone appeared once. The chain has TRBV10-1 and TRBJ2-1; D is possibly TRBD1 (5 bases). Germline V gene data show CDR1 as WNHNN and CDR2 as SYGVQD (reference sequence). This CDR3 is 13 amino acids long. The ends were cut back, 5 bases at V and 7 bases at J, with 12 bases in the middle. CDR3 bases: TGCGCCAGCAGTAGTCGACAGCTGAATGAGCAGTTCTTC. Translation gives CASSSRQLNEQFF.

The chain has TRBV19 and TRBJ1-5; 8 bases map to TRBD1. V lost 6 bases and J lost 4; bases outside the gene matches: 2. The CDR3 consists of 13 residues. Germline CDR1 reads LNHDA; CDR2 reads SQIVND (reference sequence). The CDR3 DNA follows: TGTGCCAGTAGACAGGGGGGAAATCAGCCCCAGCATTTT. It codes for CASRQGGNQPQHF.

The rearrangement joins TRBV18 to TRBJ1-3, with D perhaps TRBD1 (5 bases). The V end lost 4 bases, the J end lost 4 bases, and 5 bases lay between the germline ends. CDR1 is KGHSH, CDR2 LQKENI, per germline. The CDR3 totals 12 residues. CDR3 sequence: CASSRQGNTIYF. CDR3 nucleotides: TGTGCCAGCTCACGACAGGGAAACACCATATATTTT.

The chain has TRBV29-1 and TRBJ1-5; possible D gene TRBD1, 6 bases. Trimming cost V 4 bases and J 4 bases, with 17 bases left between them. The CDR3 is 15 amino acids. The V gene's germline CDR1 is SQVTM and CDR2 ANQGSEA. The CDR3 protein is CSVVIAGAANQPQHF. The DNA of the CDR3 is TGCAGCGTTGTAATTGCGGGGGCCGCAAATCAGCCCCAGCATTTT.

This chain joins TRBV6-1 and TRBJ2-5; D remains unclear. The DNA matches TRBJ2-7 better at its end, which makes the J call doubtful. The CDR3 has 14 residues. Germline V gives CDR1 MNHNS, CDR2 SASEGT. The CDR3 DNA reads TGTGCCACCCAACCGGTAGCCCCTTCCTACGAGCAGTACTTC. It yields the protein CATQPVAPSYEQYF.